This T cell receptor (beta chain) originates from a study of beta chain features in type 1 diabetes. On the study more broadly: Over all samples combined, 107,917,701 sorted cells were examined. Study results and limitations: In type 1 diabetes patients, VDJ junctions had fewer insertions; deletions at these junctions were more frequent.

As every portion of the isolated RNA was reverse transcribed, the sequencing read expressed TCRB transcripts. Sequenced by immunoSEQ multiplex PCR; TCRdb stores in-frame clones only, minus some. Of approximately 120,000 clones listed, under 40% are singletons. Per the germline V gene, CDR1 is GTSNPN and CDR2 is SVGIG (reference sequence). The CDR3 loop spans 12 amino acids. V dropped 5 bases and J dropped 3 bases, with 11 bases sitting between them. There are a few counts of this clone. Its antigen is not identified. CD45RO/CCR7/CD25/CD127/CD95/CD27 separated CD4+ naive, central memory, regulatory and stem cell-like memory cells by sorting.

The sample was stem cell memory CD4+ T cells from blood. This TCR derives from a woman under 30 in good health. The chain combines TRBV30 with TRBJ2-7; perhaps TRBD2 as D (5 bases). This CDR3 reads CAWGPGYYEQYF. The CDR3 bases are TGTGCCTGGGGCCCGGGATACTACGAGCAGTACTTC.